This paragraph reports one TCR beta chain. Produced via immunoSEQ multiplex PCR; TCRdb's table is partial and in-frame only. The data contain roughly 64,000 clones, about 80% of them seen just once; the ten biggest clones take up less than 2.5%. The sample comes from a study of OX40 agonist ivuxolimab in advanced cancers. CDR3 size: 14 residues. Trimming took 2 bases from V and 6 from J, leaving 11 bases between them. Per the germline V gene, CDR1 is SEHNR and CDR2 is FQNEAQ (reference sequence). This sequence originates from an adult with an advanced solid tumor such as melanoma, head and neck, liver or kidney cancer. This chain links TRBV7-9 with TRBJ2-1; D remains ambiguous. The sample here was CD4+ or CD8+ T cells sorted from blood, taken in a trial of the OX40 agonist ivuxolimab. The CDR3 nucleotides read TGTGCCAGCAGCTTAAAATCAAACAGCAATGAGCAGTTCTTC. Residues: CASSLKSNSNEQFF.